This T cell receptor (beta chain) emerged from a study of blood T cells in healthy people across ages. Alongside a J-beta primer mix, a sample-barcoded 5' primer served in a second PCR lasting about 7 to 11 cycles. One entry per CDR3 protein results from TCRdb running MiXCR on the 5' RACE reads. The sample shows 700,000 to 800,000 distinct CDR3 sequences, 35% to 45% of them seen only once. As for this clonotype: The antigen remains unidentified.

The CDR3 is 13 residues long. From germline, CDR1 is DFQATT and CDR2 SNEGSKA (reference sequence). J lost 2 bases, V lost 6 bases, and 7 bases had no gene match. Study outcomes and limitations: Leaving the PBMCs unsorted stopped any conclusive comparison of naive versus antigen-experienced cells. The diversity estimates, figures obtained from one million T cells, were considered underestimates.

The V call is TRBV20-1, the J call TRBJ2-7, with TRBD2 identical over 7 bases. Sequences were obtained from blood. The TCR sequence derives from a woman between 55 and 75 years old in good health. CDR3 coding DNA: TGCAGTGCCCACCCGGGGGGAACCTACGAGCAGTACTTC. Translated: CSAHPGGTYEQYF.